This entry lists 17 T cell receptor beta chains sequenced from one sample in a study of T cells after yellow fever vaccination. One entry per CDR3 protein results from TCRdb running MiXCR on the 5' RACE reads. This table holds a few hundred thousand distinct CDR3 sequences, about 17% found once. The sequencing here drew on PBMCs, taken less than 6 days after the first yellow fever vaccination. The receptors here all came from a man aged 18 to 30 who received the YFV17D yellow fever vaccine.

This clonotype was seen a few times. The V gene is TRBV4-1, the J gene TRBJ1-4; TRBD1 matches at 7 bases. The germline CDR1 and CDR2 sequences are MGHRA and YSYEKL. V was clipped by 0 bases and J by 8 bases; unmatched bases: 9. CDR3 length: 16 residues. CDR3 bases: TGCGCCAGCAGCCAAGATCTCGGGACAGTTGGGGAAAAACTGTTTTTT. This codes for CASSQDLGTVGEKLFF.

This clonotype was observed a few times. The chain carries TRBV12-3 or TRBV12-4 and TRBJ1-5, with D tentatively TRBD1 (5 bases). V was cut by 4 bases and J by 2 bases, with 9 bases left in between. This CDR3 comprises 14 residues. DNA of the CDR3: TGTGCCAGCAGTTGGGGACTGCGCAATCAGCCCCAGCATTTT. It translates to CASSWGLRNQPQHF.

This clonotype was seen ten or more times. This chain links TRBV7-2 with TRBJ2-1, with D unclear. The CDR3 has 12 amino acids. The germline CDR1 and CDR2 sequences are SGHTA and FQGNSA. V dropped 3 bases and J dropped 2 bases, with 2 bases sitting between them. CDR3 bases: TGTGCCAGCAGCTTTACCTACAATGAGCAGTTCTTC. Encoded protein: CASSFTYNEQFF.

The chain combines TRBV12-3 or TRBV12-4 with TRBJ2-1; D not certain. This CDR3 has 13 amino acids. V shed 6 bases and J shed 4 bases, with 10 bases lying between them. CDR3 sequence: CASRQLEYNEQFF. The CDR3 DNA follows: TGTGCCAGCAGGCAACTGGAGTACAATGAGCAGTTCTTC.

The chain couples TRBV7-2 to TRBJ1-2, with D possibly TRBD1 on 6 matching bases. The ends were cut back, 5 bases at V and 4 bases at J, with 14 bases in the middle. In germline, CDR1 is SGHTA, CDR2 FQGNSA. The CDR3 is 14 amino acids. As DNA, the CDR3 is TGTGCCAGCAGCCCCGGGGGCCAGAGCTATGGCTACACCTTC. Protein product: CASSPGGQSYGYTF.

V is TRBV20-1 and J is TRBJ2-3, with D unresolved. This CDR3 comprises 14 residues. Trimming pared 6 bases from V and 2 bases from J, leaving 15 bases between. Germline values: CDR1 DFQATT, CDR2 SNEGSKA (reference sequence). CDR3 in amino acids: CSADRARNTDTQYF. The CDR3 DNA sequence: TGCAGTGCCGATAGGGCGAGGAACACAGATACGCAGTATTTT.

The V call is TRBV7-2, the J call TRBJ2-3, with 11 positions matching TRBD2. The V segment lost 5 bases and the J segment 6 bases; nucleotides outside the gene matches: 7. Germline V gene data show CDR1 as SGHTA and CDR2 as FQGNSA. The CDR3 totals 15 residues. CDR3 region: CASSRTSGGGDTQYF. In DNA form, the CDR3 reads TGTGCCAGCAGCCGCACTAGCGGGGGAGGGGATACGCAGTATTTT.

This sequence joins TRBV5-5 and TRBJ2-5; 10 bases agree with TRBD2. Germline assignment: CDR1 SGHKS and CDR2 YYEKEE (reference sequence). V lost 3 bases, J lost 7 bases, and 18 bases stayed unmatched. The CDR3 runs to 18 residues. The CDR3 sequence is CASSSTLAGGDHVGTQYF. CDR3 DNA sequence: TGTGCCAGCAGCTCGACATTAGCGGGGGGCGATCACGTGGGGACCCAGTACTTC. The full variable domain, completed using reference TRBV5-5 and TRBJ2-5, is DAGVTQSPTHLIKTRGQQVTLRCSPISGHKSVSWYQQVLGQGPQFIFQYYEKEERGRGNFPDRFSARQFPNYSSELNVNALLLGDSALYLCASSSTLAGGDHVGTQYFGPGTRLLVL.

CDR3 sequence: CAWFRAGERGANEQFF. DNA for the CDR3: TGTGCCTGGTTTCGAGCGGGCGAGCGGGGGGCGAATGAGCAGTTCTTC. The rearrangement uses TRBV30 and TRBJ2-1; 9 bases line up with TRBD2. The germline CDR1 and CDR2 sequences are GTSNPN and SVGIG (reference sequence). J gave up 7 bases and V 5 bases, and 15 bases lay outside the gene matches. CDR3 length: 16 amino acids.

The chain carries TRBV20-1 and TRBJ1-5; 8 nucleotides agree with TRBD1. The CDR3 is made up of 13 amino acids. The V and J ends lost 5 bases and 3 bases, in that order; junction bases with no gene match: 3. CDR1 and CDR2 (germline): DFQATT, SNEGSKA (reference sequence). The CDR3 DNA sequence: TGCAGTGCTTTGGACAGGGACAATCAGCCCCAGCATTTT. Translated: CSALDRDNQPQHF.

The V and J genes are TRBV11-1 and TRBJ2-3, with D unresolved. Trimming pared 5 bases from V and 0 bases from J, leaving 21 bases between. CDR1 and CDR2 (germline): SGHAT, FQDESV (reference sequence). The CDR3 is 18 amino acids. DNA for the CDR3: TGTGCCAGCAGCCCCCCCTCGGCAGGTGGATTTAGCACAGATACGCAGTATTTT. This encodes CASSPPSAGGFSTDTQYF. Full variable domain (missing parts from reference TRBV11-1 and TRBJ2-3): EAEVAQSPRYKITEKSQAVAFWCDPISGHATLYWYRQILGQGPELLVQFQDESVVDDSQLPKDRFSAERLKGVDSTLKIQPAELGDSAMYLCASSPPSAGGFSTDTQYFGPGTRLTVL.

In its sample, this clonotype was seen a few times. V is TRBV27 and J is TRBJ1-2; 7 bases align to TRBD1. With 3 bases clipped from V and 2 bases from J, the junction kept 6 bases outside the gene matches. This CDR3 comprises 15 residues. Germline V lookup: CDR1 MNHEY, CDR2 SMNVEV (reference sequence). CDR3 residues: CASSLTGPGNYGYTF. The CDR3 region has the DNA TGTGCCAGCAGTTTGACAGGGCCGGGGAACTATGGCTACACCTTC.

The chain uses TRBV7-2 and TRBJ2-6; unclear D gene. The V gene's germline CDR1 is SGHTA and CDR2 FQGNSA. V was cut by 5 bases and J by 3 bases, with 8 bases left in between. This CDR3 has 14 amino acids. The DNA for the CDR3 is TGTGCCAGCAGCCAACGTTATGGGGCCAACGTCCTGACTTTC. Amino acids: CASSQRYGANVLTF.

V and J are TRBV12-3 or TRBV12-4 and TRBJ2-1, with 11 bases matching TRBD2. The CDR3 consists of 15 residues. With V trimmed by 3 bases and J by 8 bases, 6 bases remained unmatched. In DNA, the CDR3 is TGTGCCAGCAGTTTGATACTAGCGGGGGTGGATGAGCAGTTCTTC. Its protein product is CASSLILAGVDEQFF.

The rearrangement joins TRBV11-2 to TRBJ2-7; tentative D call: TRBD2 (5 bases). The CDR3 spans 13 residues. V gave up 5 bases and J gave up 7 bases, with 15 bases separating them. Germline V gene data show CDR1 as SGHAT and CDR2 as FQNNGV. The CDR3 is CASSPDPPGEQYF. The CDR3 nucleotides are TGTGCCAGCAGCCCGGACCCCCCGGGAGAGCAGTACTTC.

This clonotype was counted between two and nine times. This sequence joins TRBV20-1 and TRBJ1-2; D remains unclear. The CDR3 spans 10 residues. Germline V gene lookup returns CDR1 DFQATT and CDR2 SNEGSKA (reference sequence). Trimming cost V 5 bases and J 6 bases, with 7 bases left between them. The CDR3 loop is CSAWVNGYTF. The CDR3 DNA follows: TGCAGTGCTTGGGTGAATGGCTACACCTTC.

V gene TRBV11-2 combines with J gene TRBJ2-7; tentatively, D is TRBD2 (6 bases). Trimming took 6 bases from V and 6 from J, leaving 12 bases between them. In germline, CDR1 is SGHAT, CDR2 FQNNGV. This CDR3 is 12 amino acids long. The DNA of the CDR3 is TGTGCCAGCAGGATGGGGGGAGTCGAGCAGTACTTC. It specifies CASRMGGVEQYF.